This paragraph covers one T cell receptor beta chain sequence. This record belongs to a study of cytomegalovirus exposure and HLA in healthy donors. The wider study: Later analysis reported that the roughly 120 validation repertoires shared the platform of the 650 to 700 first-cohort repertoires.

Here immunoSEQ multiplex PCR was the method, and the copy in TCRdb shows in-frame clones only, minus some. The sample has around 91,000 clones, around 93% seen once. Trimming shortened V by 5 bases and J by 4 bases, and 9 bases separated the two germline ends. The CDR3 has 13 amino acids. CDR1 and CDR2 from the germline V gene are SSHAT and FNYEAQ (reference sequence). V is TRBV7-7 and J is TRBJ2-1; the D gene is possibly TRBD1 (6 bases). This TCR was recovered from a woman aged 30 to 39 in good health and CMV-seropositive. Sequencing was performed on PBMCs. The CDR3 DNA reads as TGTGCCAGCAGCCAAGGACAGTACAATGAGCAGTTCTTC. Encoded protein: CASSQGQYNEQFF.